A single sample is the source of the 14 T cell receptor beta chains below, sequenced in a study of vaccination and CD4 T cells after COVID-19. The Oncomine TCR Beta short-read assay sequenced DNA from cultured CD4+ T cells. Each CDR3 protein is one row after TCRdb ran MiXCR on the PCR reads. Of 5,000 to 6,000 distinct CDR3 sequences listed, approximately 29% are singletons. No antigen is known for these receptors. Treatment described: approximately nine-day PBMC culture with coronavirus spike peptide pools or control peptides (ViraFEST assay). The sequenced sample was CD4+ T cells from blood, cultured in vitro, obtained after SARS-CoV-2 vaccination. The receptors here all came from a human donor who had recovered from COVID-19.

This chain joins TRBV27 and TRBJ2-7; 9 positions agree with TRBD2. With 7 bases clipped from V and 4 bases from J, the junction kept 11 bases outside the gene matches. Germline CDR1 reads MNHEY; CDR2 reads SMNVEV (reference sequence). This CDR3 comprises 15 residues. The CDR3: CASIKLGAGGYEQYF. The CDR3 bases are TGTGCCAGCATTAAACTAGGGGCGGGAGGGTACGAGCAGTACTTC.

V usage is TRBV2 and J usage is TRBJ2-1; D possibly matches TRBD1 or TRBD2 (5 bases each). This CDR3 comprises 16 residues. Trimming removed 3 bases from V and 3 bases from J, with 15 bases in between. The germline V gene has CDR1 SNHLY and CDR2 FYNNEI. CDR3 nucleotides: TGTGCCAGCAGTGAGGCCCCCAGCGGACACTACAATGAGCAGTTCTTC. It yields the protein CASSEAPSGHYNEQFF.

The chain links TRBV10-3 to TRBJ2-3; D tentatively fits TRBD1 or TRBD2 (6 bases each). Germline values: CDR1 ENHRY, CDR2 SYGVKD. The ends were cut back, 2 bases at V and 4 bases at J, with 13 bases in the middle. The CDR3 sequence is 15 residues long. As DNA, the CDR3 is TGTGCCATCAGTGAGCTTGGGGGGCCCTCAGATACGCAGTATTTT. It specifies CAISELGGPSDTQYF.

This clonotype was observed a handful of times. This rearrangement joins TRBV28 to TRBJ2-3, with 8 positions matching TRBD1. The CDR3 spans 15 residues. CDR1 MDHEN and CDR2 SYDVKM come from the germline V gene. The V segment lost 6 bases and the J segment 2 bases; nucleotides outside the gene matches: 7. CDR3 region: CASRDRARPTDTQYF. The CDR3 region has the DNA TGTGCCAGCAGGGACAGGGCCCGGCCCACAGATACGCAGTATTTT.

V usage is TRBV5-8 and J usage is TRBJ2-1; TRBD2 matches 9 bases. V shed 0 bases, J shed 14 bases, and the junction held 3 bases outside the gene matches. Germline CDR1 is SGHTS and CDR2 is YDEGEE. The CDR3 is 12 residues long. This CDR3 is CASSLGASGKFF. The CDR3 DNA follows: TGTGCCAGCAGCTTGGGGGCTAGCGGGAAGTTCTTC.

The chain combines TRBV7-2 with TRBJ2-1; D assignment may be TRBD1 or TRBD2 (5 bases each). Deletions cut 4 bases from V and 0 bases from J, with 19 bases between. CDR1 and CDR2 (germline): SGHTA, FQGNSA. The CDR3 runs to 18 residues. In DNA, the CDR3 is TGTGCCAGCAGCTCTAGACCGGGACGGTCGAGCTCCTACAATGAGCAGTTCTTC. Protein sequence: CASSSRPGRSSSYNEQFF.

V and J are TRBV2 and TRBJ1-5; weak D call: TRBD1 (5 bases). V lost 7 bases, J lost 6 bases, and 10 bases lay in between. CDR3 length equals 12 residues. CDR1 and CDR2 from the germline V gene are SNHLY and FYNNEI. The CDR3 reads CASTGTGQPQHF. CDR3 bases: TGTGCCAGCACTGGGACGGGTCAGCCCCAGCATTTT. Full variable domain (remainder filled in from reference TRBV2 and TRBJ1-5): EPEVTQTPSHQVTQMGQEVILRCVPISNHLYFYWYRQILGQKVEFLVSFYNNEISEKSEIFDDQFSVERPDGSNFTLKIRSTKLEDSAMYFCASTGTGQPQHFGDGTRLSIL.

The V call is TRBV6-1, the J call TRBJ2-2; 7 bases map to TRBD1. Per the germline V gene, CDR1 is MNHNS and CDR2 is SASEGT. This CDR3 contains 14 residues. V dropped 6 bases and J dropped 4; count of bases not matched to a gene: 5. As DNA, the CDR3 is TGTGCCAGCAGGGCTGACAGGGCCACCGGGGAGCTGTTTTTT. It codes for CASRADRATGELFF.

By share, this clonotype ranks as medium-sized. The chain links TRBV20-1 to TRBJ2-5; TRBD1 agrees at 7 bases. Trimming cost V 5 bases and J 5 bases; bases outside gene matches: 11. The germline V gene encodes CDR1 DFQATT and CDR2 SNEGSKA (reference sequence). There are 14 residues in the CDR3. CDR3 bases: TGCAGTGCTCCCCCTCTGACAGGGTCGGAGACCCAGTACTTC. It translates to CSAPPLTGSETQYF.

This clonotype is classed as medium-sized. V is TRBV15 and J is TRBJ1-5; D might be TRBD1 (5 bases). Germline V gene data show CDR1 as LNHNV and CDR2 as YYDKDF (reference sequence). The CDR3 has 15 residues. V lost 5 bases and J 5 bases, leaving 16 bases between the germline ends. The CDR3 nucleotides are TGTGCCACCAGCTCATGGGAGGGGTTCGATCAGCCCCAGCATTTT. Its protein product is CATSSWEGFDQPQHF.

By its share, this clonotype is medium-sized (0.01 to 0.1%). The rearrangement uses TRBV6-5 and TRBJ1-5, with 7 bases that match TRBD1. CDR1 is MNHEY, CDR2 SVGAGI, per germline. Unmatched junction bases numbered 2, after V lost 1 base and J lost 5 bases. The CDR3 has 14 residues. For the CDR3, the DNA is TGTGCCAGCAGTTACTTAGACAGGGATCAGCCCCAGCATTTT. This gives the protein CASSYLDRDQPQHF.

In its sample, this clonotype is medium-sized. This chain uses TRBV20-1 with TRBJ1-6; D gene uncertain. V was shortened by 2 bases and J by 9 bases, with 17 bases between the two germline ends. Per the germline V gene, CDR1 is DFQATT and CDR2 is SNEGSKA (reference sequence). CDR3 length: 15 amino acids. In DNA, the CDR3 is TGCAGTGCTAGAATGGTAACTCAAGGTGGTTCACCCCTCCACTTT. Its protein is CSARMVTQGGSPLHF.

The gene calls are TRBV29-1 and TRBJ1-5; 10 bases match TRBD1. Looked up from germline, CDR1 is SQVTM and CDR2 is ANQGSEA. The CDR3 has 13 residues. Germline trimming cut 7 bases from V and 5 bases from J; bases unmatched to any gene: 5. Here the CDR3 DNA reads TGCAGCGCTTGGACAGGGGGGTATCAGCCCCAGCATTTT. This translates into CSAWTGGYQPQHF.

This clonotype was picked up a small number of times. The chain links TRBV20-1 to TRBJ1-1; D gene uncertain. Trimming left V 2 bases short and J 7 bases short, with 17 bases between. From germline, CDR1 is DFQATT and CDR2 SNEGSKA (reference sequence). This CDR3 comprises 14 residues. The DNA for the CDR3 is TGCAGTGCTAGATCCCTGCAGCTTAATTTTGAAGCTTTCTTT. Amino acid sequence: CSARSLQLNFEAFF.